The text below deals with one T cell receptor beta chain. These data come from a study of cytomegalovirus exposure and HLA in healthy donors. Germline CDR1 reads SGHTA; CDR2 reads FQGNSA. The CDR3 spans 16 residues. J gave up 4 bases and V 2 bases, and 7 bases lay outside the gene matches. PCR was performed using 60 Vbeta and 13 Jbeta primers. TCRdb keeps only in-frame clones here, not all; method: immunoSEQ multiplex PCR. The data hold about 180,000 clones, with 85% observed a single time. The sequence was collected from a boy younger than 10 in good health and CMV-seronegative. V and J are TRBV7-2 and TRBJ1-2, with TRBD1 identical over 10 bases. Sample: PBMCs. The CDR3: CASSLKGQGPFYGYTF. The CDR3 DNA follows: TGTGCCAGCAGCTTAAAGGGACAGGGGCCTTTCTATGGCTACACCTTC.